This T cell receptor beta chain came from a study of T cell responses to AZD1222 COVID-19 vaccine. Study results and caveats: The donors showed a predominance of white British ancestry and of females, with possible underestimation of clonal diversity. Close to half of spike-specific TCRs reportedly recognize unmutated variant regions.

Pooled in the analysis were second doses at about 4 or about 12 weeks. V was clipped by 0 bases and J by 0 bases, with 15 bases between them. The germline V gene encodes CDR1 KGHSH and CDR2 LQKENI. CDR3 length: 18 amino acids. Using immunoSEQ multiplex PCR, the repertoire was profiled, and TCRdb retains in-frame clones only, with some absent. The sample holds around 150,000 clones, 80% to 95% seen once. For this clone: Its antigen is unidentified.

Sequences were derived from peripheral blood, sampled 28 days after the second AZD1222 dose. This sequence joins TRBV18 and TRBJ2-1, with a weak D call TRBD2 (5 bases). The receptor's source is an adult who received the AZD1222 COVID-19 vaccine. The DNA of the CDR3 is TGTGCCAGCTCACCACCGATTCGCGGGCCGCTCTCCTACAATGAGCAGTTCTTC. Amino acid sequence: CASSPPIRGPLSYNEQFF.